A selection of T cell receptor beta chains follows, all from one sample in a study of cytomegalovirus exposure and HLA in healthy donors. The method was immunoSEQ multiplex PCR; TCRdb's version includes in-frame clones alone and lacks a portion of them. This table has about 85,000 clones, nearly 80% appearing once. Sequencing was carried out using PBMCs. These receptors came from a woman aged 45-65 years in good health and CMV-seropositive. The CDR3 runs from the conserved cysteine through the conserved F or W. D genes are given only for firm matches. The size of a clone is reported for some rows only, either as once, few or many, or as a class for expanded clones.

D gene	clone size	V gene	J gene	CDR3 DNA	CDR3 protein
TRBD1	-	TRBV6-5	TRBJ1-3	TGTGCCAGCAGTTCCGGACAGGTCCTCTCTGGAAACACCATATATTTT	CASSSGQVLSGNTIYF
TRBD1	few	TRBV7-8	TRBJ2-3	TGTGCCACAAAGACAGGGGGGGGGACAGATACGCAGTATTTT	CATKTGGGTDTQYF
-	once	TRBV7-9	TRBJ1-1	TGTGCCAGCAGCTTAGGGGGGGTTCGGGGCTACACTGAAGCTTTCTTT	CASSLGGVRGYTEAFF
-	-	TRBV7-6	TRBJ2-7	TGTGCCAGCAGTCCCCTTGGGAGCTACGAGCAGTACTTC	CASSPLGSYEQYF
TRBD1	few	TRBV19	TRBJ1-1	TGTGCCAGTAGTACGGAGCGGGACAGGGATGTGAACACTGAAGCTTTCTTT	CASSTERDRDVNTEAFF
-	-	TRBV11-3	TRBJ2-2	TGTGCCAGCAGACGACAGACCACCGGGGAGCTGTTTTTT	CASRRQTTGELFF
-	-	TRBV2	TRBJ1-6	TGTGCCAGCACCCGAGGGGGGGGCGGCACCTATAATTCACCCCTCCACTTT	CASTRGGGGTYNSPLHF
-	-	TRBV5-5	TRBJ2-1	TGTGCCAGCAGCCCGCCCGGGAATGAGCAGTTCTTC	CASSPPGNEQFF
-	-	TRBV6-4	TRBJ1-2	TGTGCCAGCAGTGACGACAGACCGAACTATGGCTACACCTTC	CASSDDRPNYGYTF
TRBD1	once	TRBV6-1	TRBJ2-1	TGTGCCAGCAGTGGGGACAGGGAATACAATGAGCAGTTCTTC	CASSGDREYNEQFF
TRBD1	-	TRBV4-2	TRBJ1-1	TGTGCCAGCAGCCAATATGGACAGGGCACTGAAGCTTTCTTT	CASSQYGQGTEAFF
TRBD2	-	TRBV18	TRBJ2-3	TGTGCCAGCTCGAGGACTAGCGGATTCACAGATACGCAGTATTTT	CASSRTSGFTDTQYF
-	-	TRBV18	TRBJ1-6	TGTGCCAGCTCACCAGGAGTCTCCCAAGGTAGTTCACCCCTCCACTTT	CASSPGVSQGSSPLHF
-	-	TRBV30	TRBJ1-5	TGTGCCTGGAGTAGTACAGGGAATCAGCCCCAGCATTTT	CAWSSTGNQPQHF
-	-	TRBV14	TRBJ1-3	TGTGCCAGCGACAAGAGCTCTGGAAACACCATATATTTT	CASDKSSGNTIYF
-	-	TRBV11-2	TRBJ1-4	TGTGCCAGCAGCTTAGTCCCAGGGTTGAGATCTAATGAAAAACTGTTTTTT	CASSLVPGLRSNEKLFF
-	few	TRBV9	TRBJ2-1	TGTGCCAGCAGCGTAGGAAGTACTAGCCCCGATGAGCAGTTCTTC	CASSVGSTSPDEQFF
-	-	TRBV5-4	TRBJ1-4	TGTGCCAGCAGCCTACAGGGCTATAATGAAAAACTGTTTTTT	CASSLQGYNEKLFF
TRBD2	few	TRBV5-1	TRBJ2-7	TGCGCCAGCAGCTTAGCGGGGGGGCCCTACGAGCAGTACTTC	CASSLAGGPYEQYF
-	-	TRBV10-1	TRBJ2-7	TGCGCCAGCAGTGAGTACCCAGCAGGGCTCGGCTACGAGCAGTACTTC	CASSEYPAGLGYEQYF
TRBD1	-	TRBV27	TRBJ1-4	TGTGCCAGCAGTTCCCGGACAGGGTGGGGTGAAAAACTGTTTTTT	CASSSRTGWGEKLFF
TRBD1	-	TRBV7-9	TRBJ1-5	TGTGCCAGCAGCTCAGGACAGGATCGGCAGCCCCAGCATTTT	CASSSGQDRQPQHF
-	-	TRBV6-1	TRBJ2-7	TGTGCCAGCAGCGTTACCTCCTACGAGCAGTACTTC	CASSVTSYEQYF
TRBD2	-	TRBV5-4	TRBJ2-2	TGTGCCAGCATGCGGGAGCCCAACACCGGGGAGCTGTTTTTT	CASMREPNTGELFF
TRBD2	once	TRBV7-6	TRBJ2-1	TGTGCCAGCAGCCCTTCAGCGGGACCCAATGAGCAGTTCTTC	CASSPSAGPNEQFF
-	-	TRBV10-3	TRBJ2-1	TGTGCCATCAGTGAGTGGATCCAGGGCGGAAGAAATGAGCAGTTCTTC	CAISEWIQGGRNEQFF
TRBD2	-	TRBV10-3	TRBJ2-7	TGTGCCATCAGTGAACTAGCGGGGGGGCTCGAGCAGTACTTC	CAISELAGGLEQYF
-	-	TRBV7-8	TRBJ2-6	TGTGCCAGCAGCTTAGCGAGGCAGCCGGGGAGCTCTGGGGCCAACGTCCTGACTTTC	CASSLARQPGSSGANVLTF
-	-	TRBV25-1	TRBJ1-1	TGTGCCAGCAGTGAAAACAGGTGGATCAGTAAGGCTTTCTTT	CASSENRWISKAFF
TRBD2	once	TRBV27	TRBJ2-1	TGTGCCAGCAGCCTTAGGGCCCTGGGACTAGCGGGGGGGGATGAGCAGTTCTTC	CASSLRALGLAGGDEQFF
-	-	TRBV19	TRBJ1-5	TGTGCCAGTACCCTCACGCGGAGGTACAATCAGCCCCAGCATTTT	CASTLTRRYNQPQHF
TRBD1	-	TRBV2	TRBJ1-5	TGTGCCAGCAGGACAGGGAGGTTCCCTAATCAGCCCCAGCATTTT	CASRTGRFPNQPQHF
TRBD1	-	TRBV2	TRBJ1-6	TGTGCCAGCAGTGAACGAGGACAGGGTATTTTTCGTTCACCCCTCCACTTT	CASSERGQGIFRSPLHF
-	-	TRBV5-4	TRBJ1-1	TGTGCCAGCAGCTTGGATAATGGCAGGAACACTGAAGCTTTCTTT	CASSLDNGRNTEAFF
-	-	TRBV19	TRBJ1-1	TGTGCCAGTAGTATTAAGGGGATGCAAGCTTTCTTT	CASSIKGMQAFF
-	-	TRBV5-5	TRBJ1-1	TGTGCCAGCAGCGGAGTGAACACTGAAGCTTTCTTT	CASSGVNTEAFF
-	once	TRBV11-2	TRBJ2-7	TGTGCCAGCAGCTTAGGGGGAAGGGGATCCTACGAGCAGTACTTC	CASSLGGRGSYEQYF
-	-	TRBV21-1	TRBJ2-3	TGTGCCAGCAGCCCGGGGCGGCGGGAGAAGGCAGATACGCAGTATTTT	CASSPGRREKADTQYF
TRBD1	once	TRBV14	TRBJ2-2	TGTGCCAGCAGCCAAGACCAGGGGGCCTTCGGGGAGCTGTTTTTT	CASSQDQGAFGELFF
-	-	TRBV5-1	TRBJ1-6	TGCGCCAGCAGCTTGTTCGCAGAAAATTCACCCCTCCACTTT	CASSLFAENSPLHF
-	few	TRBV4-1	TRBJ1-1	TGTGCCAGCAGCCAGAATCAGGGCGGTGGTGAAGCTTTCTTT	CASSQNQGGGEAFF